The clone carrying this T cell receptor (beta chain) was seen only once. Its antigen is still unknown. Semi-nested PCR with Nested Universal Primer A followed constant-region reverse priming of full-length variable regions. TCRdb reprocessed the 5' RACE reads via MiXCR and lists one record per CDR3 protein. The data show about 41,000 distinct CDR3 sequences, over 25% seen once. V lost 5 bases to trimming and J lost 3 bases, with 7 bases between them. The CDR3 has 13 residues. The germline V gene encodes CDR1 MDHEN and CDR2 SYDVKM. Whole-study findings and limits: Tumor Treg TCRs overlapped most with tumor naive CD4+ cells. Larger-cohort validation covered only one TCR beta V-J rearrangement. Tumor memory CD4+ T cell TCR gene usage was found to cluster with blood and lymph node memory CD4+ cells and with lymph node naive CD4+ cells.

The sample taken for sequencing was memory CD4+ T cells sorted from a lymph node. Subset meaning: memory CD4+ T cells, CD4+CD45RO+CD25-. V gene TRBV28 combines with J gene TRBJ2-2, with D unclear. The receptor was isolated from a female donor with breast cancer. As DNA, the CDR3 is TGTGCCAGCAGTGGCGGATACACCGGGGAGCTGTTTTTT. This encodes CASSGGYTGELFF.